A selection of T cell receptor beta chains follows, all from one sample in a study of early T cells in non-severe SARS-CoV-2 infection. TCRdb recomputed calls from the 5' RACE reads with MiXCR, one row per CDR3 protein. The sample consists of around 82,000 distinct CDR3 sequences, roughly 14% of them appearing once. The sequenced sample consisted of whole blood. These receptors all stem from an adult who was a healthcare worker with PCR-confirmed SARS-CoV-2 infection or an uninfected control (not recorded which). Each CDR3 is given with its conserved first and last residue. A D gene is named only where the DNA matches it firmly. Not all rows give a size; the values are once, few, many and, for expanded clones, a class.

j_call: TRBJ1-1
v_call: TRBV24-1
d_call: TRBD1
clone_size: few
cdr3_aa: CATSTDRVGNPEAFF
cdr3_nt: TGTGCCACCAGCACTGACAGGGTCGGGAACCCTGAAGCTTTCTTT

j_call: TRBJ1-2
v_call: TRBV6-6
d_call: -
clone_size: few
cdr3_aa: CASSYSASRAYGYTF
cdr3_nt: TGTGCCAGCAGTTACTCAGCTAGCAGGGCCTATGGCTACACCTTC

j_call: TRBJ1-1
v_call: TRBV5-8
d_call: -
clone_size: few
cdr3_aa: CASSLAGKLNTEAFF
cdr3_nt: TGTGCCAGCAGCTTGGCCGGGAAGCTCAACACTGAAGCTTTCTTT

j_call: TRBJ1-2
v_call: TRBV12-3/TRBV12-4
d_call: -
clone_size: -
cdr3_aa: CASSSTARYGYTF
cdr3_nt: TGTGCCAGCAGTTCAACAGCACGCTATGGCTACACCTTC

j_call: TRBJ1-5
v_call: TRBV6-6
d_call: TRBD1
clone_size: -
cdr3_aa: CASSGPDRVARPQHF
cdr3_nt: TGTGCCAGCAGTGGCCCAGACAGGGTGGCTCGACCCCAGCATTTT

j_call: TRBJ1-6
v_call: TRBV5-1
d_call: TRBD1
clone_size: many
cdr3_aa: CASSPGTENSPLHF
cdr3_nt: TGCGCCAGCAGCCCCGGGACAGAGAATTCACCCCTCCACTTT

j_call: TRBJ1-6
v_call: TRBV11-1
d_call: -
clone_size: -
cdr3_aa: CASSRGRVLNSPLHF
cdr3_nt: TGTGCCAGCAGCAGGGGCAGGGTACTCAATTCACCCCTCCACTTT

j_call: TRBJ2-5
v_call: TRBV29-1
d_call: TRBD2
clone_size: few
cdr3_aa: CSVEGGGLEETQYF
cdr3_nt: TGCAGCGTTGAAGGCGGGGGGCTTGAAGAGACCCAGTACTTC

j_call: TRBJ2-5
v_call: TRBV7-9
d_call: -
clone_size: few
cdr3_aa: CASSLVGRKTGYLRETQYF
cdr3_nt: TGTGCCAGCAGCTTAGTCGGGCGCAAAACAGGCTACCTACGGGAGACCCAGTACTTC

j_call: TRBJ1-4
v_call: TRBV29-1
d_call: -
clone_size: -
cdr3_aa: CSVVLSNEKLFF
cdr3_nt: TGCAGCGTTGTCCTGAGTAATGAAAAACTGTTTTTT

j_call: TRBJ2-1
v_call: TRBV9
d_call: TRBD1
clone_size: few
cdr3_aa: CASSVGQGASYNEQFF
cdr3_nt: TGTGCCAGCAGCGTTGGACAGGGGGCCTCCTACAATGAGCAGTTCTTC

j_call: TRBJ1-5
v_call: TRBV2
d_call: -
clone_size: -
cdr3_aa: CASRTGPSNQPQHF
cdr3_nt: TGTGCCAGCAGGACAGGACCTAGCAATCAGCCCCAGCATTTT

j_call: TRBJ2-5
v_call: TRBV6-2/TRBV6-3
d_call: TRBD2
clone_size: -
cdr3_aa: CASSRPGLATETQYF
cdr3_nt: TGTGCCAGCAGCCGTCCGGGACTAGCGACAGAGACCCAGTACTTC

j_call: TRBJ2-2
v_call: TRBV2
d_call: TRBD1
clone_size: -
cdr3_aa: CASIANRGDTGELFF
cdr3_nt: TGTGCCAGCATAGCTAACAGGGGTGACACCGGGGAGCTGTTTTTT

j_call: TRBJ2-5
v_call: TRBV2
d_call: TRBD2
clone_size: few
cdr3_aa: CASRTSGGPQETQYF
cdr3_nt: TGTGCCAGCAGGACTAGCGGGGGGCCTCAAGAGACCCAGTACTTC

j_call: TRBJ1-2
v_call: TRBV18
d_call: -
clone_size: -
cdr3_aa: CASSARQSYGYTF
cdr3_nt: TGTGCCAGCTCAGCGAGACAGAGTTATGGCTACACCTTC

j_call: TRBJ2-5
v_call: TRBV11-2
d_call: -
clone_size: -
cdr3_aa: CASSQDTVEETQYF
cdr3_nt: TGTGCCAGCAGCCAGGACACGGTGGAAGAGACCCAGTACTTC

j_call: TRBJ1-6
v_call: TRBV7-2
d_call: -
clone_size: many
cdr3_aa: CASRQRPIHNSPLHF
cdr3_nt: TGTGCCAGCAGACAGAGACCCATTCATAATTCACCCCTCCACTTT

j_call: TRBJ1-4
v_call: TRBV11-2
d_call: -
clone_size: -
cdr3_aa: CASSLLAGKTNEKLFF
cdr3_nt: TGTGCCAGCAGCCTATTGGCTGGGAAAACTAATGAAAAACTGTTTTTT

j_call: TRBJ1-1
v_call: TRBV18
d_call: -
clone_size: few
cdr3_aa: CASSPRDWKSEAFF
cdr3_nt: TGTGCCAGCTCACCACGGGATTGGAAGAGTGAAGCTTTCTTT

j_call: TRBJ2-6
v_call: TRBV6-5
d_call: TRBD1
clone_size: few
cdr3_aa: CASSSTGIPNVLTF
cdr3_nt: TGTGCCAGCAGTTCGACAGGGATTCCCAACGTCCTGACTTTC

j_call: TRBJ1-5
v_call: TRBV3-1
d_call: TRBD1
clone_size: few
cdr3_aa: CASSPGTGGRGNQPQHF
cdr3_nt: TGTGCCAGCAGCCCCGGGACAGGGGGCCGGGGCAATCAGCCCCAGCATTTT

j_call: TRBJ1-5
v_call: TRBV10-3
d_call: -
clone_size: many
cdr3_aa: CAIARDYSNQPQHF
cdr3_nt: TGTGCCATCGCCCGGGACTATAGCAATCAGCCCCAGCATTTT

j_call: TRBJ2-3
v_call: TRBV12-3/TRBV12-4
d_call: TRBD2
clone_size: -
cdr3_aa: CASSGGGSDTQYF
cdr3_nt: TGTGCCAGCAGCGGCGGGGGGTCAGATACGCAGTATTTT

j_call: TRBJ2-5
v_call: TRBV2
d_call: TRBD1
clone_size: -
cdr3_aa: CASSVDRGQETQYF
cdr3_nt: TGTGCCAGCAGTGTCGACAGGGGACAAGAGACCCAGTACTTC

j_call: TRBJ2-4
v_call: TRBV19
d_call: -
clone_size: -
cdr3_aa: CASSVYKEGPKNIQYF
cdr3_nt: TGTGCCAGTAGTGTTTATAAGGAGGGACCAAAAAACATTCAGTACTTC

j_call: TRBJ1-5
v_call: TRBV5-1
d_call: -
clone_size: few
cdr3_aa: CASSLDGTASNQPQHF
cdr3_nt: TGCGCCAGCAGCCTGGATGGGACGGCTAGCAATCAGCCCCAGCATTTT

j_call: TRBJ1-1
v_call: TRBV29-1
d_call: -
clone_size: many
cdr3_aa: CSVAKAGEAFF
cdr3_nt: TGCAGCGTGGCCAAGGCAGGGGAAGCTTTCTTT

j_call: TRBJ2-5
v_call: TRBV20-1
d_call: -
clone_size: few
cdr3_aa: CSAAVVGKQETQYF
cdr3_nt: TGCAGTGCTGCGGTGGTAGGGAAACAAGAGACCCAGTACTTC

j_call: TRBJ1-1
v_call: TRBV14
d_call: -
clone_size: -
cdr3_aa: CASRNGRHMNTEAFF
cdr3_nt: TGTGCCAGCAGGAACGGACGGCACATGAACACTGAAGCTTTCTTT

j_call: TRBJ2-1
v_call: TRBV5-4
d_call: TRBD2
clone_size: many
cdr3_aa: CASSQGVGTSSREQFF
cdr3_nt: TGTGCCAGCAGCCAAGGAGTGGGGACTAGCAGTCGTGAGCAGTTCTTC

j_call: TRBJ2-5
v_call: TRBV10-3
d_call: TRBD2
clone_size: -
cdr3_aa: CAISDTASGGIKETQYF
cdr3_nt: TGTGCCATCAGTGATACTGCGAGCGGGGGGATTAAAGAGACCCAGTACTTC

j_call: TRBJ1-2
v_call: TRBV10-1
d_call: -
clone_size: -
cdr3_aa: CASSERQNYGYTF
cdr3_nt: TGCGCCAGCAGTGAACGACAGAACTATGGCTACACCTTC

j_call: TRBJ2-1
v_call: TRBV14
d_call: -
clone_size: few
cdr3_aa: CASSLEPFEQFF
cdr3_nt: TGTGCCAGCAGCCTGGAGCCCTTTGAGCAGTTCTTC

j_call: TRBJ2-1
v_call: TRBV2
d_call: TRBD2
clone_size: -
cdr3_aa: CASIPRLRGTSGGGNEQFF
cdr3_nt: TGTGCCAGCATACCGAGGCTAAGAGGGACTAGCGGGGGGGGAAATGAGCAGTTCTTC

j_call: TRBJ1-3
v_call: TRBV6-1
d_call: TRBD1
clone_size: -
cdr3_aa: CASRIDRGTGNTIYF
cdr3_nt: TGTGCCAGCAGGATCGACAGGGGAACAGGAAACACCATATATTTT

j_call: TRBJ2-1
v_call: TRBV20-1
d_call: -
clone_size: few
cdr3_aa: CSARDHWDMINNEQFF
cdr3_nt: TGCAGTGCTAGAGACCACTGGGACATGATCAACAATGAGCAGTTCTTC

j_call: TRBJ2-2
v_call: TRBV2
d_call: TRBD2
clone_size: -
cdr3_aa: CASGSLAGAGELFF
cdr3_nt: TGTGCCAGCGGGAGCCTAGCGGGGGCCGGGGAGCTGTTTTTT

j_call: TRBJ2-3
v_call: TRBV11-3
d_call: -
clone_size: many
cdr3_aa: CASSLRAGMDTQYF
cdr3_nt: TGTGCCAGCAGCTTACGGGCAGGGATGGATACGCAGTATTTT

j_call: TRBJ1-2
v_call: TRBV6-1
d_call: -
clone_size: many
cdr3_aa: CASSEADSLDRKNF
cdr3_nt: TGTGCCAGCAGTGAAGCGGACAGCTTAGACAGGAAAAACTTC

j_call: TRBJ2-2
v_call: TRBV12-3/TRBV12-4
d_call: -
clone_size: few
cdr3_aa: CASSWGVARTGELFF
cdr3_nt: TGTGCCAGCAGTTGGGGGGTAGCCCGTACCGGGGAGCTGTTTTTT

j_call: TRBJ2-3
v_call: TRBV7-8
d_call: -
clone_size: few
cdr3_aa: CASSLVVDSTDTQYF
cdr3_nt: TGTGCCAGCAGCTTAGTTGTCGATAGCACAGATACGCAGTATTTT

j_call: TRBJ1-4
v_call: TRBV18
d_call: TRBD1
clone_size: few
cdr3_aa: CASSPDRGLSEKLFF
cdr3_nt: TGTGCCAGCTCACCGGACAGGGGGCTTTCTGAAAAACTGTTTTTT

j_call: TRBJ2-5
v_call: TRBV3-1
d_call: -
clone_size: many
cdr3_aa: CASSQGEAQYF
cdr3_nt: TGTGCCAGCAGCCAAGGGGAGGCCCAGTACTTC

j_call: TRBJ2-1
v_call: TRBV9
d_call: TRBD1
clone_size: -
cdr3_aa: CASSVFPGLSTGWSYNEQFF
cdr3_nt: TGTGCCAGCAGCGTATTCCCGGGATTGTCGACAGGGTGGTCCTACAATGAGCAGTTCTTC

j_call: TRBJ2-1
v_call: TRBV20-1
d_call: -
clone_size: -
cdr3_aa: CSARDLNVSSYNEQFF
cdr3_nt: TGCAGTGCTAGAGATCTTAACGTGAGCTCCTACAATGAGCAGTTCTTC

j_call: TRBJ2-3
v_call: TRBV6-1
d_call: -
clone_size: -
cdr3_aa: CASSPMSDTQYF
cdr3_nt: TGTGCCAGCAGCCCGATGTCCGATACGCAGTATTTT

j_call: TRBJ2-1
v_call: TRBV2
d_call: -
clone_size: -
cdr3_aa: CASSDPAYNEQFF
cdr3_nt: TGTGCCAGCAGTGATCCCGCATACAATGAGCAGTTCTTC

j_call: TRBJ2-5
v_call: TRBV11-2
d_call: -
clone_size: few
cdr3_aa: CASSPQWGTETQYF
cdr3_nt: TGTGCCAGCAGCCCCCAATGGGGTACTGAGACCCAGTACTTC

j_call: TRBJ2-1
v_call: TRBV15
d_call: TRBD1
clone_size: -
cdr3_aa: CATSLDRVGEQFF
cdr3_nt: TGTGCCACCAGCCTTGACAGGGTAGGGGAGCAGTTCTTC

j_call: TRBJ2-2
v_call: TRBV9
d_call: TRBD1
clone_size: many
cdr3_aa: CASSSGTGLNTGELFF
cdr3_nt: TGTGCCAGCAGCTCCGGGACAGGGTTGAACACCGGGGAGCTGTTTTTT

j_call: TRBJ2-5
v_call: TRBV20-1
d_call: -
clone_size: -
cdr3_aa: CSARDTQETQYF
cdr3_nt: TGCAGTGCTCGAGATACTCAAGAGACCCAGTACTTC

j_call: TRBJ2-2
v_call: TRBV4-2
d_call: -
clone_size: -
cdr3_aa: CASSQDARSDTWELFF
cdr3_nt: TGTGCCAGCAGCCAAGACGCTAGATCGGACACCTGGGAGCTGTTTTTT